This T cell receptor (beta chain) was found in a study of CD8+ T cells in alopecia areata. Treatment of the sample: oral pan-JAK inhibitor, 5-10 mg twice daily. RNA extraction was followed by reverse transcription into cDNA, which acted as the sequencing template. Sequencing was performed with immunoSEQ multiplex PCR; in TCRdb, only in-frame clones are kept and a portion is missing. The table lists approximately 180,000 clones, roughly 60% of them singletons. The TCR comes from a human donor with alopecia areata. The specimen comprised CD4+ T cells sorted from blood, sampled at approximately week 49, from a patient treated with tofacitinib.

The CDR3 here is CASSEGGGSYGYTF. In DNA, the CDR3 is TGTGCCAGCAGTGAAGGGGGAGGGAGCTATGGCTACACCTTC. The chain recombines TRBV2 with TRBJ1-2; the D is unclear. CDR1 and CDR2 (germline): SNHLY, FYNNEI. Between the trimmed V and J ends, which lost 1 base and 4 bases, there was a span of 10 bases. The CDR3 consists of 14 residues.